Shown below are 10 T cell receptor beta chains from a single sample sequenced in a study of T cells expressing NK-cell markers. TCRdb reprocessed the 5' RACE reads, keeping one entry per CDR3 protein, no DNA. The listing contains 400,000 or so distinct CDR3 sequences. The specimen sequenced was blood T cells: a sorted CD56 or NKG2C T cell subset, CD4+ or CD8+ T cells, or bulk PBMC T cells (not recorded which). Receptors originate from a woman in her forties or fifties in good health.

This CDR3 is CASSSGSGGYTF. The rearrangement joins TRBV11-2 to TRBJ1-2; checking the TCRdb D call of TRBD1 is not possible without DNA. This CDR3 comprises 12 residues. The germline gives CDR1 SGHAT, CDR2 FQNNGV.

V gene TRBV20-1 combines with J gene TRBJ2-3; lacking DNA, the TRBD1 call made by TCRdb goes unchecked. Germline lookup yields CDR1 DFQATT and CDR2 SNEGSKA (reference sequence). This CDR3 comprises 15 residues. CDR3 sequence reads: CSARGQRTRTDTQYF.

The chain has TRBV7-8 and TRBJ2-2; there is no DNA to check the TCRdb D call of TRBD1. The CDR3 totals 14 residues. Germline CDR1 and CDR2: SGHVS and FQNEAQ. The CDR3 here is CASSSSNRAGELFF.

The V and J genes are TRBV7-9 and TRBJ2-5; the D gene TCRdb calls, TRBD1, cannot be checked with no DNA. The CDR3 is made up of 17 amino acids. The germline gives CDR1 SEHNR, CDR2 FQNEAQ (reference sequence). The CDR3: CASSCWTGDNRQETQYF.

The chain carries TRBV24-1 and TRBJ2-1; absent DNA, TCRdb's TRBD1 call cannot be checked. Germline CDR1 KGHDR, CDR2 SFDVKD. CDR3 length equals 16 residues. The chain's CDR3 is CATSDSKGGTYNEQFF.

The chain combines TRBV6-4 with TRBJ2-1; as DNA is missing, the TRBD2 call by TCRdb cannot be tested. Germline V gene lookup returns CDR1 MRHNA and CDR2 SNTAGT. The CDR3 contains 17 residues. The CDR3 here is CASSVLPQDLGGNEQFF.

CDR3 loop: CASSKAGVGYNEQFF. The gene calls are TRBV7-9 and TRBJ2-1; TCRdb gives TRBD2 as the D gene, but with no DNA this cannot be confirmed. This CDR3 is built from 15 residues. Germline loops: CDR1 SEHNR, CDR2 FQNEAQ (reference sequence).

The chain is built from TRBV24-1 and TRBJ2-5; lacking DNA, the TRBD1 call made by TCRdb goes unchecked. CDR3 length: 13 residues. Germline V gene data show CDR1 as KGHDR and CDR2 as SFDVKD. CDR3 residues: CATRGQGSETQYF.

This chain links TRBV7-9 with TRBJ2-5. The CDR3 has 14 residues. Germline CDR1 is SEHNR and CDR2 is FQNEAQ (reference sequence). The CDR3 sequence is CASSLVVGKETQYF.

This chain joins TRBV24-1 and TRBJ2-3; TCRdb selects TRBD2, and the lack of DNA leaves this call unchecked. Germline V gene data show CDR1 as KGHDR and CDR2 as SFDVKD. CDR3 length: 15 residues. CDR3 sequence: CATSDQTLGTDTQYF.